These 9 T cell receptor beta chains were sequenced from one sample in a study of read filtering for tumor transcriptome and immune sequencing. Molecular barcoded adaptors covering alpha/delta and beta/gamma chains were used on approximately 400 ng RNA. TCRdb called the reads again in MiXCR, with one record for every CDR3 protein. The sample consists of 35,000 to 40,000 distinct CDR3 sequences, around 13% of them appearing once. Sequencing was performed on a population of CD138-negative cells sorted from bone marrow. These receptors all come from a donor over 35 with multiple myeloma.

There are many counts of this clonotype. The chain uses TRBV7-9 and TRBJ2-7, with a possible D match to TRBD1 (5 bases). Germline V gene data show CDR1 as SEHNR and CDR2 as FQNEAQ (reference sequence). The ends were cut back, 6 bases at V and 3 bases at J, with 15 bases in the middle. The CDR3 contains 14 residues. The CDR3, as DNA: TGTGCCAGCAGTAGCTCAGGGCGGAACTACGAGCAGTACTTC. This gives the protein CASSSSGRNYEQYF.

V usage is TRBV2 and J usage is TRBJ1-4; no clear D gene. CDR3 length: 13 amino acids. Germline CDR1 and CDR2: SNHLY and FYNNEI. Trimming removed 7 bases from V and 8 bases from J, with 14 bases in between. CDR3 in amino acids: CASIRDGGEKLFF. Here the CDR3 DNA reads TGTGCCAGCATCCGGGATGGCGGCGAAAAACTGTTTTTT.

This clonotype was counted a few times. V and J are TRBV6-5 and TRBJ1-5; no clear D gene. CDR3 length: 13 amino acids. V was clipped by 6 bases and J by 7 bases, with 13 bases between them. The germline CDR1 and CDR2 sequences are MNHEY and SVGAGI. This CDR3 reads CASRETPSQPQHF. The CDR3 DNA is TGTGCCAGCAGGGAGACACCTAGCCAGCCCCAGCATTTT.

Worth noting for this clonotype: The CDR3 does not end in the conserved phenylalanine or tryptophan, so this is likely a read error. The rearrangement links TRBV20-1 to TRBJ2-3; possible D gene TRBD2, 6 bases. Trimming took off 2 bases at V and 2 bases at J, with 14 bases between the two ends. Germline values: CDR1 DFQATT, CDR2 SNEGSKA (reference sequence). The CDR3 spans 15 residues. The CDR3 DNA reads as TGCAGTGCTAGACCCCGGACTATCCCCACAGATACGCAGTATATT. It is translated as CSARPRTIPTDTQYI.

This clonotype was seen repeatedly, ten times or more. The J gene is TRBJ1-1, the V gene TRBV11-2, with D perhaps TRBD1 (5 bases). Germline V gene lookup returns CDR1 SGHAT and CDR2 FQNNGV. CDR3 length: 13 amino acids. The germline V and J ends were trimmed by 1 base and 7 bases, with 10 bases remaining between them. CDR3 loop: CASSLVGTGEAFF. The CDR3 coding sequence is TGTGCCAGCAGCTTAGTAGGGACCGGTGAAGCTTTCTTT.

Comment on this clonotype: A much larger clone differs by one base, so this may be a read error. This sequence joins TRBV29-1 and TRBJ2-5; D unresolved. Per germline, CDR1 SQVTM and CDR2 ANQGSEA. The CDR3 spans 11 residues. DNA of the CDR3: TGCGGCGTTGAAGTAAGAGAGACCCAGTACTTC. Translation: CGVEVRETQYF.

This clonotype occurred many times. V usage is TRBV11-2 and J usage is TRBJ1-4; D not certain. V was clipped by 5 bases and J by 3 bases, with 13 bases between them. Germline V gives CDR1 SGHAT, CDR2 FQNNGV. The CDR3 consists of 15 residues. CDR3 coding DNA: TGTGCCAGCAGCGACCTACATTCCGCTAATGAAAAACTGTTTTTT. Its translation: CASSDLHSANEKLFF.

This clonotype was counted only a few times. This chain connects TRBV7-2 to TRBJ2-7, with D hard to call. V lost 0 bases to trimming and J lost 1 base, with 16 bases between them. The CDR3 length is 17 residues. Germline CDR1 is SGHTA and CDR2 is FQGNSA. The CDR3 nucleotides read TGTGCCAGCAGCTTAGCGGGAATCCGGGCGTCGTCCTACGAGCAGTACTTC. Translation gives CASSLAGIRASSYEQYF.

This clonotype was observed at least ten times. The chain couples TRBV11-2 to TRBJ1-1; D remains unclear. The CDR3 runs to 14 residues. The V end was cut by 7 bases, the J end by 5 bases, with 17 bases between. CDR1 and CDR2 from the germline V gene are SGHAT and FQNNGV. The CDR3 coding sequence is TGTGCCAGCAAGGTCTGGGGATTAGGAACTGAAGCTTTCTTT. It translates to CASKVWGLGTEAFF.